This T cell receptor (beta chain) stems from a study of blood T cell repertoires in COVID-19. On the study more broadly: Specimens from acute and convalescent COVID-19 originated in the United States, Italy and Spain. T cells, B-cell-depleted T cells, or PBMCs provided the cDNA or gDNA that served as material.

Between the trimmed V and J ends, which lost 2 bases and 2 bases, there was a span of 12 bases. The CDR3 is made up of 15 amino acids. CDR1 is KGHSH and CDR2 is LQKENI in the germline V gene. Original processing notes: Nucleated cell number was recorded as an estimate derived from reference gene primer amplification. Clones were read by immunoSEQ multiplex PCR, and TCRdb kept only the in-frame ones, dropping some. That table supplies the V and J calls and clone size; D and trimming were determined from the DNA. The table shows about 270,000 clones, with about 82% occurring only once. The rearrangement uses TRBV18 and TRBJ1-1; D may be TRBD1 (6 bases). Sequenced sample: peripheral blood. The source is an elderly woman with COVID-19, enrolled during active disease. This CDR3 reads CASSPITTGNTEAFF. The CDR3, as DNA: TGTGCCAGCTCACCAATTACGACAGGCAACACTGAAGCTTTCTTT.